The 13 T cell receptor beta chains presented below share a single source sample, sequenced in a study of T cells in Graves' hyperthyroidism and ophthalmopathy. TCR beta CDR3 regions were amplified from RNA transcripts. With the HTBI primer set, the TCR CDR3 went through a first round of RT-PCR. From the multiplex PCR reads, TCRdb called clonotypes with MiXCR, one entry per CDR3 protein. The table records about 360,000 distinct CDR3 sequences, roughly 13% of them present only once. Sequenced: blood. These receptors all come from a woman between 18 and 29 years old with Graves' hyperthyroidism.

This clonotype was recorded at least ten times. The gene calls are TRBV7-9 and TRBJ2-3; the D call may be TRBD1 or TRBD2 (5 bases each). Trimming took 5 bases from V and 6 from J, leaving 18 bases between them. Germline CDR1 and CDR2: SEHNR and FQNEAQ (reference sequence). The CDR3 spans 15 residues. CDR3 in DNA: TGTGCCAGCAGCCCCGGGACCAGCGGTCAGGATACGCAGTATTTT. Its protein product is CASSPGTSGQDTQYF.

This clonotype was counted at least ten times. The chain carries TRBV11-3 and TRBJ2-7; either TRBD1 or TRBD2 may supply D (5 bases each). The V gene lost 3 bases and the J gene lost 7 bases, with 13 bases spanning the gap. The CDR3 contains 13 residues. CDR1 is SGHNT and CDR2 is YENEEA in the germline V gene. The CDR3 region is CASSFSERGEQYF. CDR3 nucleotides: TGTGCCAGCAGCTTCTCTGAGAGGGGTGAGCAGTACTTC.

A word on this clonotype: A much larger clone differs by one base, so this may be a read error. The chain links TRBV7-9 to TRBJ2-1; 7 nucleotides line up with TRBD2. V lost 6 bases to trimming and J lost 10 bases; unmatched junction nucleotides: 9. This CDR3 contains 13 residues. The V gene's germline CDR1 is SEHNR and CDR2 FQNEAQ (reference sequence). The CDR3 loop reads CASSGTAGSEQFF. In DNA, the CDR3 is TGTGCCAGCAGTGGAACAGCGGGATCCGAGCAGTTCTTC. Using reference TRBV7-9 and TRBJ2-1 for the parts outside the CDR3, the full variable domain is DTGVSQNPRHKITKRGQNVTFRCDPISEHNRLYWYRQTLGQGPEFLTYFQNEAQLEKSRLLSDRFSAERPKGSFSTLEIQRTEQGDSAMYLCASSGTAGSEQFFGPGTRLTVL.

This clonotype was found many times. V and J are TRBV2 and TRBJ1-5; 9 bases are a match to TRBD1. This CDR3 has 14 residues. Germline CDR1 reads SNHLY; CDR2 reads FYNNEI. The junction had 5 bases not matched to a gene; V was cut back by 5 bases and J by 6 bases. For the CDR3, the DNA is TGTGCCAGCAGTTCGACAGGGGGGAGTCAGCCCCAGCATTTT. It codes for CASSSTGGSQPQHF.

Notes on this clonotype: A much larger clone lies one base from this, so it may be a read error. The J gene is TRBJ2-3, the V gene TRBV11-3; 11 bases align to TRBD2. CDR1 SGHNT and CDR2 YENEEA come from the germline V gene. This CDR3 comprises 19 residues. The CDR3 loop is CAGSSPGGLAVPLTDTQYF. In nucleotides, the CDR3 is TGTGCCGGCAGCTCCCCTGGGGGACTAGCGGTACCCCTCACAGATACGCAGTATTTT. The entire variable domain, with the rest obtained from reference TRBV11-3 and TRBJ2-3, is as follows: EAGVVQSPRYKIIEKKQPVAFWCNPISGHNTLYWYLQNLGQGPELLIRYENEEAVDDSQLPKDRFSAERLKGVDSTLKIQPAELGDSAVYLCAGSSPGGLAVPLTDTQYFGPGTRLTVL.

This clonotype was detected ten times or more. The chain is built from TRBV28 and TRBJ2-1, with 11 nucleotides matching TRBD2. The CDR3 consists of 17 residues. The V and J ends lost 3 bases and 4 bases, in that order; junction bases with no gene match: 8. CDR1 and CDR2 (germline): MDHEN, SYDVKM. The CDR3 loop is CASSFLGLAEIYNEQFF. The CDR3 DNA reads TGTGCCAGCAGTTTTTTGGGACTAGCGGAAATTTACAATGAGCAGTTCTTC.

Worth noting for this clonotype: A read error may produce the germline difference seen at one junction end. The chain carries TRBV9 and TRBJ2-2, with D maybe TRBD1 (6 bases). Germline CDR1 and CDR2: SGDLS and YYNGEE. The length of the CDR3 is 13 residues. Here the CDR3 DNA reads TGTGCCAGCAGCGAGGGGGACGGTTTTATCGGGATTTTT. It translates to CASSEGDGFIGIF.

In its sample, this clonotype was seen many times. The V call is TRBV6-1, the J call TRBJ2-7; a weak D match, TRBD1 (6 bases). V lost 5 bases and J 2 bases, leaving 16 bases between the germline ends. Germline-derived CDR1 and CDR2 are MNHNS and SASEGT. The CDR3 sequence is 15 residues long. In nucleotides, the CDR3 is TGTGCCAGCAGTCCCCCGGCAGGGGCGACCTACGAGCAGTACTTC. Translated, it gives CASSPPAGATYEQYF.

J is TRBJ1-4 and V is TRBV5-8; D is unresolved. Germline V CDR1 and CDR2: SGHTS, YDEGEE. This CDR3 region has 14 residues. The V gene lost 4 bases and the J gene lost 0 bases, with 7 bases spanning the gap. This chain's CDR3 is CASSAITTNEKLFF. The CDR3 nucleotides are TGTGCCAGCAGCGCAATTACAACTAATGAAAAACTGTTTTTT.

This clonotype was picked up many times. V and J are TRBV2 and TRBJ1-3; tentatively, D is TRBD1 (6 bases). Germline CDR1 SNHLY, CDR2 FYNNEI. Trimming took off 4 bases at V and 0 bases at J, with 25 bases between the two ends. The CDR3 is 20 residues long. CDR3 sequence reads: CASSVIATTRQVFSGNTIYF. For the CDR3, the DNA is TGTGCCAGCAGTGTAATAGCTACTACCAGACAGGTCTTCTCTGGAAACACCATATATTTT. Using reference TRBV2 and TRBJ1-3 for the parts outside the CDR3, the full variable domain is EPEVTQTPSHQVTQMGQEVILRCVPISNHLYFYWYRQILGQKVEFLVSFYNNEISEKSEIFDDQFSVERPDGSNFTLKIRSTKLEDSAMYFCASSVIATTRQVFSGNTIYFGEGSWLTVV.

In its sample, this clonotype was seen a few times. V usage is TRBV9 and J usage is TRBJ1-6; maybe TRBD1 (5 bases). Trimming cost V 3 bases and J 3 bases, with 19 bases left between them. The CDR3 extends over 18 amino acids. Germline assignment: CDR1 SGDLS and CDR2 YYNGEE. CDR3 sequence reads: CASSGTSRDPIYNSPLHF. The CDR3 coding sequence is TGTGCCAGCAGCGGAACGAGCAGGGACCCTATCTATAATTCACCCCTCCACTTT.

The genes are TRBV30 and TRBJ2-5; D is unresolved. This CDR3 spans 13 amino acids. The V end was cut by 2 bases, the J end by 4 bases, with 11 bases between. Germline lookup yields CDR1 GTSNPN and CDR2 SVGIG (reference sequence). In DNA, the CDR3 is TGTGCCTGGAGTAGAGGCCTCCCAGAGACCCAGTACTTC. The encoded protein is CAWSRGLPETQYF.

This clonotype has just a few counts. The V call is TRBV2, the J call TRBJ1-5; the D is unclear. This CDR3 region has 14 residues. Germline CDR1 is SNHLY and CDR2 is FYNNEI. The V gene lost 3 bases and the J gene lost 3 bases, with 9 bases spanning the gap. The CDR3 loop is CASSDMLNNQPQHF. CDR3 coding DNA: TGTGCCAGCAGTGACATGCTAAACAATCAGCCCCAGCATTTT.